This TCR beta chain was retrieved from a study of identical twins. This clonotype was counted between two and nine times. TCRdb passed the 5' RACE reads through MiXCR, listing each CDR3 protein once. The table includes some 230,000 distinct CDR3 sequences, under 8.5% detected once. Germline V gene data show CDR1 as SGHTA and CDR2 as FQGNSA. The CDR3 runs to 15 residues. V was clipped by 1 base and J by 2 bases; unmatched bases: 4. This sample was shared with a second study, whose subject was T cells expressing NK-cell markers. That paper notes: Cells sorted as CD3+CD56+NKG2C+, CD3+CD56+NKG2C- and CD3+CD56-NKG2C+ T cells supplied the TCR beta repertoires. The eight sequenced donors comprised seven who were HCMV-seropositive and one who was seronegative. Over 5 donors carried dominant NKG2C+ clonotypes that made up roughly 1.0-7.5% of their CD8+ T cells. There remained a lack of clarity about HCMV specificity of expanded NKG2C+ T cell clones.

The sequence derives from a woman between 18 and 29 years old in good health. The chain combines TRBV7-2 with TRBJ2-7; 8 nucleotides align to TRBD2. Sequencing was performed on CD8+ T cells sorted from blood. The CDR3 spells CASSLGGRFTYEQYF. In DNA form, the CDR3 reads TGTGCCAGCAGCTTAGGCGGGAGGTTTACCTACGAGCAGTACTTC.